Listed below are T cell receptor beta chains from one sample, sequenced in a study of blood T cells in healthy people across ages. Via MiXCR, TCRdb re-called the 5' RACE reads, giving one row per CDR3 protein. The repertoire holds about 700,000 distinct CDR3 sequences, with 32% as singletons. The specimen sequenced was blood. The receptor source for this set is a woman older than 75 in good health. Each CDR3 is given with its conserved first and last residue. Each record gives: clone size, J gene, V gene, D gene, CDR3 DNA, CDR3 protein. A D gene is named only where the DNA matches it firmly. Clone sizes are given selectively: once, few, many, or a class where the clone is expanded.

clone_size: .; j_call: TRBJ1-6; v_call: TRBV28; d_call: .; cdr3_nt: TGTGCCACCGTGGGGTTCCATAATTCACCCCTCCACTTT; cdr3_aa: CATVGFHNSPLHF
clone_size: many; j_call: TRBJ1-2; v_call: TRBV6-2/TRBV6-3; d_call: TRBD1; cdr3_nt: TGTGCCAGCAGTTACGCCGCAATCGGGACAGGTGGCTATGGCTACACCTTC; cdr3_aa: CASSYAAIGTGGYGYTF
clone_size: few; j_call: TRBJ1-2; v_call: TRBV5-6; d_call: TRBD1; cdr3_nt: TGTGCCAGCAGCTTGTTACCCCGGGACAGCTATGGCTACACCTTC; cdr3_aa: CASSLLPRDSYGYTF
clone_size: few; j_call: TRBJ1-5; v_call: TRBV20-1; d_call: .; cdr3_nt: TGCAGTGCGGCTGACCCGCGGGGAAATCAGCCCCAGCATTTT; cdr3_aa: CSAADPRGNQPQHF
clone_size: .; j_call: TRBJ2-7; v_call: TRBV5-5; d_call: TRBD2; cdr3_nt: TGTGCCAGCAGCCTCCTGGCGAGCGGGGGTTCCTACGAGCAGTACTTC; cdr3_aa: CASSLLASGGSYEQYF
clone_size: .; j_call: TRBJ2-2; v_call: TRBV5-1; d_call: .; cdr3_nt: TGCGCCAGCAGCCCCGAAGCAGGGCTCCCCGGGGAGCTGTTTTTT; cdr3_aa: CASSPEAGLPGELFF
clone_size: many; j_call: TRBJ1-5; v_call: TRBV7-9; d_call: .; cdr3_nt: TGTGCCAGCAGCTTAGTGGGCAGGGGCTATCAGCCCCAGCATTTT; cdr3_aa: CASSLVGRGYQPQHF
clone_size: few; j_call: TRBJ1-2; v_call: TRBV12-3/TRBV12-4; d_call: TRBD1; cdr3_nt: TGTGCCAGCACTTACCGCCCGACAGGGGAGGATGGCTACACCTTC; cdr3_aa: CASTYRPTGEDGYTF
clone_size: many; j_call: TRBJ1-2; v_call: TRBV4-2; d_call: TRBD1; cdr3_nt: TGTGCCAGCAGCCTCAGAGGCCTGGGACAGGGTCTTGGCTACACCTTC; cdr3_aa: CASSLRGLGQGLGYTF
clone_size: many; j_call: TRBJ1-6; v_call: TRBV4-3; d_call: .; cdr3_nt: TGCGCCAGCAGCCAAGTCGTCCAGGGTAATTCACCCCTCCACTTT; cdr3_aa: CASSQVVQGNSPLHF